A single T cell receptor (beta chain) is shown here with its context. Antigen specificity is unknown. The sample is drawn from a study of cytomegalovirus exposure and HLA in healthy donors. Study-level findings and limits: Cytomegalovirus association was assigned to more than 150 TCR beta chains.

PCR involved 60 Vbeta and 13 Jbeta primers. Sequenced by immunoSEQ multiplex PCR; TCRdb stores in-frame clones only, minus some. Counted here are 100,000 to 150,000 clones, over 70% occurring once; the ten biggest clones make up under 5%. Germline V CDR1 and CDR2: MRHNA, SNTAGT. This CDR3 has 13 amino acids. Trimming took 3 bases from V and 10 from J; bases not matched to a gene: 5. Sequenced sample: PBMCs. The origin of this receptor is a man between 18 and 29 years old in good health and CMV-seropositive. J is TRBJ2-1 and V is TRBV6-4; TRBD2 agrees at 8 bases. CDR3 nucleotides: TGTGCCAGCAGTGAAGGGACTAGTTTGGAGCAGTTCTTC. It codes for CASSEGTSLEQFF.